Below are 20 T cell receptor beta chains sequenced from a single sample in a study of cytomegalovirus exposure and HLA in healthy donors. PCR used 60 Vbeta primers and 13 Jbeta primers. Using immunoSEQ multiplex PCR, the repertoire was profiled, and TCRdb retains in-frame clones only, with some absent. The profile shows 150,000 to 200,000 clones, about 85% of them singletons. Sequencing used PBMCs. The source of these receptors is a woman in her forties or fifties in good health and CMV-seronegative.

The chain has TRBV28 and TRBJ1-4, with 7 bases that match TRBD1. CDR3 length: 13 residues. Germline-derived CDR1 and CDR2 are MDHEN and SYDVKM. The ends lost 5 bases at V and 16 bases at J; junction bases unmatched: 13. The CDR3 sequence: CASSPLGGQPQFF. The DNA for the CDR3 is TGTGCCAGCAGTCCTCTGGGGGGACAGCCACAGTTTTTT.

This chain connects TRBV6-5 to TRBJ1-2, with 9 bases that match TRBD1. In germline, CDR1 is MNHEY, CDR2 SVGAGI. The ends lost 6 bases at V and 7 bases at J; junction bases unmatched: 9. This CDR3 has 14 amino acids. The CDR3 sequence: CASSETGGYRGYTF. The CDR3 region has the DNA TGTGCCAGCAGCGAAACAGGGGGCTATCGTGGCTACACCTTC.

The chain has TRBV10-3 and TRBJ1-6, with D possibly matching TRBD1 (6 bases). Germline V lookup: CDR1 ENHRY, CDR2 SYGVKD. The CDR3 has 13 amino acids. The V gene lost 11 bases and the J gene lost 6 bases, with 14 bases spanning the gap. This CDR3 is CARQVLPNSPLHF. CDR3 in DNA: TGTGCCCGACAGGTCCTTCCTAATTCACCCCTCCACTTT.

The chain combines TRBV6-1 with TRBJ2-3, with TRBD2 as a possible D gene (5 bases). From germline, CDR1 is MNHNS and CDR2 SASEGT. The CDR3 has 14 amino acids. V lost 7 bases and J lost 1, with 12 bases in between. This CDR3 is CASTPSQGTDTQYF. As DNA, the CDR3 is TGTGCCAGCACCCCTAGCCAGGGCACAGATACGCAGTATTTT.

The table lists this clone with a count of one. The chain uses TRBV7-8 and TRBJ2-2, with a weak D call TRBD2 (6 bases). Germline values: CDR1 SGHVS, CDR2 FQNEAQ. V lost 3 bases to trimming and J lost 0 bases, with 8 bases between them. CDR3 length: 15 amino acids. The CDR3 nucleotides read TGTGCCAGCAGCTTGAGCGGGTCGAACACCGGGGAGCTGTTTTTT. Its protein is CASSLSGSNTGELFF.

This chain connects TRBV28 to TRBJ2-3; 7 bases map to TRBD2. CDR3 length equals 16 residues. Trimming cost V 11 bases and J 3 bases; bases outside gene matches: 17. Germline V CDR1 and CDR2: MDHEN, SYDVKM. CDR3 region: CASGGGDGALTDTQYF. The DNA for the CDR3 is TGTGCCTCCGGTGGGGGGGACGGTGCACTGACAGATACGCAGTATTTT.

This rearrangement joins TRBV28 to TRBJ2-1, with 14 bases fitting TRBD2. The trim removed 8 bases at V and 8 bases at J, leaving 14 bases unmatched. The germline gives CDR1 MDHEN, CDR2 SYDVKM. This CDR3 has 17 residues. DNA for the CDR3: TGTGCCAGCGGGTTAAACTGGGGGACTAGCGGGAGAGATGAGCAGTTCTTC. This encodes CASGLNWGTSGRDEQFF.

The rearrangement uses TRBV19 and TRBJ2-1; 9 bases match TRBD2. This CDR3 spans 20 amino acids. V dropped 3 bases and J dropped 1; count of bases not matched to a gene: 16. CDR1 LNHDA and CDR2 SQIVND come from the germline V gene (reference sequence). CDR3 in amino acids: CASSILGGLAGQRSYNEQFF. The CDR3 bases are TGTGCCAGTAGTATTTTGGGGGGGCTAGCGGGACAGAGGTCCTACAATGAGCAGTTCTTC.

The CDR3 region has the DNA TGTGCCAGCAGCCAAGATATGGGGCGGGGATCCTATAATTCACCCCTCCACTTT. The encoded protein is CASSQDMGRGSYNSPLHF. This rearrangement joins TRBV4-2 to TRBJ1-6, with TRBD1 as a possible D gene (5 bases). The V gene lost 0 bases and the J gene lost 1 base, with 13 bases spanning the gap. CDR1 LGHNA and CDR2 YNFKEQ come from the germline V gene. The length of the CDR3 is 18 residues.

In DNA form, the CDR3 reads TGCGCCAGCAGCTTACAGCCGGTCAGCACAGATACGCAGTATTTT. It encodes CASSLQPVSTDTQYF. The chain uses TRBV5-1 and TRBJ2-3, with D unresolved. Germline V gene sequence: CDR1 SGHRS, CDR2 YFSETQ. This CDR3 spans 15 amino acids. The germline V and J ends were trimmed by 2 bases and 0 bases, with 10 bases remaining between them.

V is TRBV2 and J is TRBJ2-7; 7 nucleotides line up with TRBD2. With 7 bases clipped from V and 0 bases from J, the junction kept 9 bases outside the gene matches. The CDR3 loop spans 15 amino acids. Per germline, CDR1 SNHLY and CDR2 FYNNEI. The CDR3 loop reads CASKSRVAGSYEQYF. The CDR3 DNA reads TGTGCCAGCAAATCAAGAGTAGCGGGCTCCTACGAGCAGTACTTC.

The chain carries TRBV2 and TRBJ1-1; the D gene is possibly TRBD1 (6 bases). The germline gives CDR1 SNHLY, CDR2 FYNNEI. The CDR3 has 13 residues. V was pared by 5 bases and J by 1 base, with 8 bases between. The CDR3, as DNA: TGTGCCAGCAGTCGACAGGAGAACACTGAAGCTTTCTTT. This sequence encodes CASSRQENTEAFF.

Comment on this clone: Other DNA variants within this sample encode the same CDR3. The chain recombines TRBV7-2 with TRBJ2-7, with TRBD1 as a possible D gene (7 bases). In germline, CDR1 is SGHTA, CDR2 FQGNSA. This CDR3 has 13 amino acids. Between the trimmed V and J ends, which lost 3 bases and 4 bases, there was a span of 10 bases. The CDR3 nucleotides read TGTGCCAGCAGCTTGGGGGGACAGTACGAGCAGTACTTC. Its translation: CASSLGGQYEQYF.

The rearrangement uses TRBV5-1 and TRBJ2-1; D ambiguous. Germline CDR1 SGHRS, CDR2 YFSETQ. V lost 0 bases and J lost 6, with 7 bases in between. The CDR3 loop spans 13 amino acids. The CDR3 sequence: CASSLGPSNEQFF. The CDR3 bases are TGCGCCAGCAGCTTGGGACCTAGCAATGAGCAGTTCTTC.

On this clone itself: The junction and the germline gene differ at one end; a read error may be behind it. The chain links TRBV6-5 to TRBJ1-1; TRBD1 might be the D (6 bases). Germline V gene lookup returns CDR1 MNHEY and CDR2 SVGAGI. The CDR3 covers 15 residues. CDR3 nucleotides: TGTGCCAGCAGTACCTTCGGGCAGGGGAACAGTGAAGCTTTCTTT. Protein sequence: CASSTFGQGNSEAFF.

The chain recombines TRBV7-9 with TRBJ2-2; D gene uncertain. The CDR3 is 11 residues long. Per germline, CDR1 SEHNR and CDR2 FQNEAQ (reference sequence). The V end was cut by 8 bases, the J end by 3 bases, with 4 bases between. The CDR3 reads CASPYTGELFF. CDR3 nucleotides: TGTGCCAGCCCGTACACCGGGGAGCTGTTTTTT.

The chain joins TRBV5-1 to TRBJ2-5; 9 nucleotides align to TRBD1. The last part of the DNA fits TRBJ2-7 better; the J call may be wrong. This CDR3 comprises 14 residues. Per the germline V gene, CDR1 is SGHRS and CDR2 is YFSETQ. The CDR3 protein is CASKQGTGRFEQYF. The CDR3 coding sequence is TGCGCCAGCAAGCAGGGGACAGGGAGGTTCGAGCAGTACTTC.

The chain links TRBV27 to TRBJ2-3; the match to TRBD2 covers 9 bases. Unmatched junction bases numbered 4, after V lost 1 base and J lost 2 bases. This CDR3 region has 16 residues. CDR1 and CDR2 from the germline V gene are MNHEY and SMNVEV (reference sequence). The CDR3 loop reads CASSLLAGGPTDTQYF. The CDR3 DNA reads TGTGCCAGCAGTTTATTGGCGGGAGGGCCCACAGATACGCAGTATTTT.

The chain carries TRBV11-1 and TRBJ2-3; 7 bases are shared with TRBD1. The CDR3 is 16 amino acids. Germline lookup yields CDR1 SGHAT and CDR2 FQDESV (reference sequence). J gave up 4 bases and V 3 bases, and 10 bases lay outside the gene matches. The CDR3 DNA reads as TGTGCCAGCAGCTTCGGACAGGCTGCCGGTCCAGATACGCAGTATTTT. Translating gives CASSFGQAAGPDTQYF.

The chain employs TRBV12-5 and TRBJ2-5; D uncertain. V was clipped by 1 base and J by 5 bases, with 14 bases between them. This CDR3 has 15 residues. CDR1 is LGHNT and CDR2 is FRNRAP in the germline V gene. Here the CDR3 reads CASGLEPGFKETQYF. The CDR3 DNA sequence: TGTGCTAGTGGTTTGGAACCCGGGTTTAAGGAGACCCAGTACTTC.